Below, 26 T cell receptor beta chains from the same sample are listed, as sequenced in a study of T cell changes during pregnancy in multiple sclerosis. Libraries were prepared by immunoSEQ multiplex PCR; TCRdb keeps only in-frame clonotypes and omits some of them. The table shows 70,000 to 75,000 clones, with just under 95% occurring only once. Specimen: peripheral blood, collected in the second trimester of pregnancy. These receptors were collected from a female donor with multiple sclerosis, enrolled in a pregnancy study.

This chain joins TRBV21-1 and TRBJ2-1; the table's D call TRBD1 went unverified against the DNA. TRBV21-1 is annotated as a pseudogene. The CDR3 has 15 residues. The CDR3, as DNA: TGTGCCAGCAGCAGGGCCGCCGTGATCTACAATGAGCAGTTCTTC. Residues: CASSRAAVIYNEQFF.

The CDR3 reads CASRGQGVISGNTIYF. In DNA form, the CDR3 reads TGTGCCAGCAGGGGACAGGGTGTAATATCTGGAAACACCATATATTTT. The chain links TRBV28 to TRBJ1-3; 9 bases agree with TRBD1. Germline-derived CDR1 and CDR2 are MDHEN and SYDVKM. The CDR3 has 16 residues. J lost 1 base, V lost 6 bases, and 7 bases had no gene match.

The gene calls are TRBV30 and TRBJ2-5; 10 bases agree with TRBD1. V dropped 4 bases and J dropped 7; count of bases not matched to a gene: 15. The germline V gene encodes CDR1 GTSNPN and CDR2 SVGIG (reference sequence). The CDR3 runs 16 residues. In nucleotides, the CDR3 is TGTGCCTGGAAGGTCAACAGGGACAGGGGTTGGGGGACCCAGTACTTC. Residues: CAWKVNRDRGWGTQYF.

The genes are TRBV30 and TRBJ2-7, with 9 bases aligning to TRBD1. With V trimmed by 3 bases and J by 5 bases, 5 bases remained unmatched. The CDR3 length is 13 residues. The germline V gene has CDR1 GTSNPN and CDR2 SVGIG (reference sequence). The CDR3 sequence is CAWSLDRGHEQYF. DNA of the CDR3: TGTGCCTGGAGCCTGGACAGGGGTCACGAGCAGTACTTC.

The V and J genes are TRBV28 and TRBJ1-6, with D maybe TRBD1 (5 bases). The germline gives CDR1 MDHEN, CDR2 SYDVKM. Trimming removed 4 bases from V and 1 base from J, with 8 bases in between. This CDR3 is 15 amino acids long. DNA of the CDR3: TGTGCCAGCAGTTGGGGGGTATCCTATAATTCACCCCTCCACTTT. This translates into CASSWGVSYNSPLHF. Together with reference TRBV28 and TRBJ1-6, the CDR3 gives the full variable domain: DVKVTQSSRYLVKRTGEKVFLECVQDMDHENMFWYRQDPGLGLRLIYFSYDVKMKEKGDIPEGYSVSREKKERFSLILESASTNQTSMYLCASSWGVSYNSPLHFGNGTRLTVT.

The chain links TRBV10-3 to TRBJ2-3; D is uncertain. Per the germline V gene, CDR1 is ENHRY and CDR2 is SYGVKD. This CDR3 comprises 18 residues. Trimming pared 4 bases from V and 0 bases from J, leaving 20 bases between. CDR3 sequence reads: CAISGPARLDTSTDTQYF. CDR3 DNA sequence: TGTGCCATCAGTGGGCCCGCACGGCTTGACACAAGCACAGATACGCAGTATTTT.

The J gene is TRBJ2-1, the V gene TRBV5-1; D gene unclear. Trimming pared 7 bases from V and 6 bases from J, leaving 20 bases between. Germline CDR1 and CDR2: SGHRS and YFSETQ. The CDR3 extends over 15 amino acids. Written as DNA, the CDR3 is TGCGCCAGCTCCCGGAGAGGAGATGTTGGCAATGAGCAGTTCTTC. Translating gives CASSRRGDVGNEQFF.

The chain employs TRBV7-6 and TRBJ2-1; 10 bases line up with TRBD1. Looked up from germline, CDR1 is SGHVS and CDR2 is FNYEAQ. There are 15 residues in the CDR3. The ends lost 5 bases at V and 10 bases at J; junction bases unmatched: 11. CDR3 bases: TGTGCCAGCAGCCCGGGACAGGGGATAACGGAAGAGCAGTTCTTC. Amino acids: CASSPGQGITEEQFF. Using reference TRBV7-6 and TRBJ2-1 for the parts outside the CDR3, the full variable domain is GAGVSQSPRYKVTKRGQDVALRCDPISGHVSLYWYRQALGQGPEFLTYFNYEAQQDKSGLPNDRFSAERPEGSISTLTIQRTEQRDSAMYRCASSPGQGITEEQFFGPGTRLTVL.

This chain joins TRBV30 and TRBJ2-5; possible D gene TRBD1, 5 bases. Germline loops: CDR1 GTSNPN, CDR2 SVGIG (reference sequence). Trimming stripped 2 bases from V and 4 bases from J, with 14 bases between. There are 14 residues in the CDR3. The CDR3 sequence is CAWSRSGRVETQYF. DNA for the CDR3: TGTGCCTGGAGTAGGTCAGGCAGGGTAGAGACCCAGTACTTC.

The chain combines TRBV4-1 with TRBJ2-1; 8 bases align to TRBD1. The CDR3 has 16 amino acids. V shed 1 base and J 0 bases; nucleotides not matched to a gene: 2. Germline V gives CDR1 MGHRA, CDR2 YSYEKL. The CDR3 region has the DNA TGCGCCAGCAGCCAAGGGGACAGGAGCTCCTACAATGAGCAGTTCTTC. Its translation: CASSQGDRSSYNEQFF.

CDR3 nucleotides: TGTGCCAGCTCTCCGGACAGGGCCTATGGCTACACCTTC. Translation: CASSPDRAYGYTF. V usage is TRBV18 and J usage is TRBJ1-2; 8 bases match TRBD1. Germline values: CDR1 KGHSH, CDR2 LQKENI. With V trimmed by 6 bases and J by 4 bases, 4 bases remained unmatched. The CDR3 sequence is 13 residues long. Using reference TRBV18 and TRBJ1-2 for the parts outside the CDR3, the full variable domain is NAGVMQNPRHLVRRRGQEARLRCSPMKGHSHVYWYRQLPEEGLKFMVYLQKENIIDESGMPKERFSAEFPKEGPSILRIQQVVRGDSAAYFCASSPDRAYGYTFGSGTRLTVV.

V gene TRBV30 combines with J gene TRBJ2-7, with D perhaps TRBD2 (5 bases). The CDR3 covers 13 residues. V was shortened by 0 bases and J by 6 bases, with 12 bases between the two germline ends. Germline CDR1 reads GTSNPN; CDR2 reads SVGIG (reference sequence). CDR3 region: CAWSVRGMGEQYF. The CDR3 DNA is TGTGCCTGGAGTGTGCGAGGGATGGGCGAGCAGTACTTC.

Here the CDR3 reads CASSSSILAGSSYNEQFF. As DNA, the CDR3 is TGTGCCAGCAGTTCGTCAATACTAGCGGGCAGCTCCTACAATGAGCAGTTCTTC. The chain combines TRBV28 with TRBJ2-1, with 9 bases that match TRBD2. V was pared by 4 bases and J by 0 bases, with 10 bases of the junction left unmatched. Germline values: CDR1 MDHEN, CDR2 SYDVKM. The CDR3 is made up of 18 amino acids.

To note about this clone: The CDR3 ends on some other residue instead of the conserved phenylalanine or tryptophan, so this is likely a read error. The DNA is left out, because the CDR3 cannot be placed on it with certainty; the CDR3 is given as TCRdb lists it. This chain joins TRBV6-1 and TRBJ1-5; the DNA was not compared with TRBD1, the D call given in the table. CDR1 and CDR2 (germline): MNHNS, SASEGT. The CDR3 spans 15 amino acids, including both terminal residues. CDR3 protein: CASSERTAFFSPSIV.

The J gene is TRBJ1-1, the V gene TRBV4-3; 10 bases agree with TRBD1. Germline V lookup: CDR1 LGHNA, CDR2 YSLEER. V lost 3 bases, J lost 3 bases, and 7 bases stayed unmatched. This CDR3 comprises 16 residues. CDR3 residues: CASSHGTGTGDTEAFF. The CDR3 DNA follows: TGCGCCAGCAGCCATGGGACCGGGACAGGGGACACTGAAGCTTTCTTT.

The chain uses TRBV5-1 and TRBJ2-1, with 10 nucleotides matching TRBD1. V shed 5 bases and J 7 bases; nucleotides not matched to a gene: 6. This CDR3 comprises 14 residues. Germline-derived CDR1 and CDR2 are SGHRS and YFSETQ. DNA for the CDR3: TGCGCCAGCAGAAGGGACAGGGGCGGAAATGAGCAGTTCTTC. As protein: CASRRDRGGNEQFF.

The rearrangement uses TRBV7-9 and TRBJ1-5; no reliable D call. The V gene lost 5 bases and the J gene lost 0 bases, with 11 bases spanning the gap. This CDR3 is built from 15 residues. Germline lookup yields CDR1 SEHNR and CDR2 FQNEAQ (reference sequence). This CDR3 is CASSLSGPSNQPQHF. The CDR3 region has the DNA TGTGCCAGCAGCCTCTCGGGTCCTAGCAATCAGCCCCAGCATTTT.

This chain joins TRBV5-1 and TRBJ2-7; D remains ambiguous. CDR3 size: 15 residues. Trimming cost V 4 bases and J 0 bases, with 14 bases left between them. Germline assignment: CDR1 SGHRS and CDR2 YFSETQ. The CDR3 protein is CASSLELGHSYEQYF. As DNA, the CDR3 is TGCGCCAGCAGCCTAGAACTTGGCCACTCCTACGAGCAGTACTTC.

The rearrangement links TRBV30 to TRBJ1-6; TRBD1 might be the D (5 bases). This CDR3 is built from 16 residues. V was cut by 3 bases and J by 0 bases, with 12 bases left in between. Per the germline V gene, CDR1 is GTSNPN and CDR2 is SVGIG (reference sequence). CDR3 sequence: CAWRGGGSSYNSPLHF. As DNA, the CDR3 is TGTGCCTGGAGGGGCGGGGGAAGCTCCTATAATTCACCCCTCCACTTT.

The chain couples TRBV7-6 to TRBJ2-3, with 7 bases matching TRBD2. From germline, CDR1 is SGHVS and CDR2 FNYEAQ. The CDR3 consists of 16 residues. The trim removed 2 bases at V and 1 base at J, leaving 6 bases unmatched. This chain's CDR3 is CASSLIDRGGTDTQYF. For the CDR3, the DNA is TGTGCCAGCAGCTTAATTGACCGGGGGGGCACAGATACGCAGTATTTT. The full variable domain, completed using reference TRBV7-6 and TRBJ2-3, is GAGVSQSPRYKVTKRGQDVALRCDPISGHVSLYWYRQALGQGPEFLTYFNYEAQQDKSGLPNDRFSAERPEGSISTLTIQRTEQRDSAMYRCASSLIDRGGTDTQYFGPGTRLTVL.

This clone has just a few counts. V and J are TRBV11-2 and TRBJ1-1; D is undetermined. Germline lookup yields CDR1 SGHAT and CDR2 FQNNGV. This CDR3 comprises 12 residues. Deletions cut 1 base from V and 8 bases from J, with 8 bases between. The CDR3 region is CASSLVGGEAFF. The CDR3 DNA reads as TGTGCCAGCAGCTTAGTTGGAGGGGAAGCTTTCTTT.

CDR3 sequence: CASSAARQGARETQYF. CDR3 nucleotides: TGTGCCAGCAGTGCAGCCCGACAGGGGGCTCGGGAGACCCAGTACTTC. The V call is TRBV6-1, the J call TRBJ2-5; TRBD1 matches 10 bases. V was clipped by 4 bases and J by 5 bases; unmatched bases: 10. This CDR3 is 16 amino acids long. The germline gives CDR1 MNHNS, CDR2 SASEGT.

The CDR3 region is CASSFRGGKGDTEAFF. In DNA form, the CDR3 reads TGCGCCAGCAGCTTCCGAGGGGGCAAGGGGGACACTGAAGCTTTCTTT. The chain joins TRBV5-1 to TRBJ1-1, with TRBD1 matching 7 bases. V lost 2 bases, J lost 3 bases, and 10 bases stayed unmatched. The CDR3 covers 16 residues. Germline assignment: CDR1 SGHRS and CDR2 YFSETQ.

This rearrangement joins TRBV19 to TRBJ1-1, with D possibly being TRBD1 (6 bases). CDR1 is LNHDA and CDR2 is SQIVND in the germline V gene (reference sequence). V was pared by 5 bases and J by 3 bases, with 13 bases between. This CDR3 comprises 14 residues. The DNA of the CDR3 is TGTGCCAGTAGTGCGATTCCAGGGGACACTGAAGCTTTCTTT. Translated: CASSAIPGDTEAFF. Full variable domain (remainder filled in from reference TRBV19 and TRBJ1-1): DGGITQSPKYLFRKEGQNVTLSCEQNLNHDAMYWYRQDPGQGLRLIYYSQIVNDFQKGDIAEGYSVSREKKESFPLTVTSAQKNPTAFYLCASSAIPGDTEAFFGQGTRLTVV.

The chain is built from TRBV7-2 and TRBJ1-2; D gene unclear. This CDR3 has 15 residues. Trimming shortened V by 1 base and J by 4 bases, and 13 bases separated the two germline ends. Germline lookup yields CDR1 SGHTA and CDR2 FQGNSA. The CDR3 region has the DNA TGTGCCAGCAGCTTAGTCGGGGTTGGGAGCTATGGCTACACCTTC. Protein sequence: CASSLVGVGSYGYTF.

The V call is TRBV10-3, the J call TRBJ2-1, with 8 bases matching TRBD1. Germline-derived CDR1 and CDR2 are ENHRY and SYGVKD. This CDR3 region has 14 residues. Trimming took 7 bases from V and 4 from J; bases not matched to a gene: 6. The CDR3 loop is CAITGQGPYNEQFF. In nucleotides, the CDR3 is TGTGCCATCACTGGACAGGGACCGTACAATGAGCAGTTCTTC.